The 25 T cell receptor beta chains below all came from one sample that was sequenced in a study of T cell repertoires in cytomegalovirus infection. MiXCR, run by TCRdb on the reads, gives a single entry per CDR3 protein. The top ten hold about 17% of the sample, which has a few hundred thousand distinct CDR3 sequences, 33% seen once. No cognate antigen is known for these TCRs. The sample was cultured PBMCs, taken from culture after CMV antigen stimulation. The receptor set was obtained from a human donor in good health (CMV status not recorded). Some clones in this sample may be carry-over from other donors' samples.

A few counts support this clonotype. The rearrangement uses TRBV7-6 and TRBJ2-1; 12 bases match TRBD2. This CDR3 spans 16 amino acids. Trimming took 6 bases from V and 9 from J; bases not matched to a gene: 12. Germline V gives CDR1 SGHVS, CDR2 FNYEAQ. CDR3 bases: TGTGCCAGCAGTCCTCGACTAGCGGGAGCTAATAGTGAGCAGTTCTTC. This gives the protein CASSPRLAGANSEQFF. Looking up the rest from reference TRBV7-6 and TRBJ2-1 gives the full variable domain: GAGVSQSPRYKVTKRGQDVALRCDPISGHVSLYWYRQALGQGPEFLTYFNYEAQQDKSGLPNDRFSAERPEGSISTLTIQRTEQRDSAMYRCASSPRLAGANSEQFFGPGTRLTVL.

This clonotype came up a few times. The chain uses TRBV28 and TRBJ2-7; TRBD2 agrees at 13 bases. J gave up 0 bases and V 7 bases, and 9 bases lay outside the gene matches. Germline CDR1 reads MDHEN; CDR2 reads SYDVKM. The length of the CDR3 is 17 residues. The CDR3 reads CASTGLAGQKNSYEQYF. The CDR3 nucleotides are TGTGCCAGCACGGGACTAGCGGGACAAAAAAACTCCTACGAGCAGTACTTC.

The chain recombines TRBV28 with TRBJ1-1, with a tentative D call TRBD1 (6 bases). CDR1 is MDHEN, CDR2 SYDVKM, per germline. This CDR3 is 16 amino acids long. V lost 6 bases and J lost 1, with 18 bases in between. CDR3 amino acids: CASRPPKGGANTEAFF. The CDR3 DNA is TGTGCCAGCAGACCACCAAAGGGGGGTGCGAACACTGAAGCTTTCTTT.

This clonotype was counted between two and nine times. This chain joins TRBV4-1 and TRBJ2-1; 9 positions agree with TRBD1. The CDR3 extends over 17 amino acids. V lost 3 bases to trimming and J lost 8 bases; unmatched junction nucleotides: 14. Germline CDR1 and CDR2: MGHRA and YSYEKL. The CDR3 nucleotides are TGCGCCAGCAGCCAGATGGAGAACAGGGGGCCGGAGGATGAGCAGTTCTTC. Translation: CASSQMENRGPEDEQFF.

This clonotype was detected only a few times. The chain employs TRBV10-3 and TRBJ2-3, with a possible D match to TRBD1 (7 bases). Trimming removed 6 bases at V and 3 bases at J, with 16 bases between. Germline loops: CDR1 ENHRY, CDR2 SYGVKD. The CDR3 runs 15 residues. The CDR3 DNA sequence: TGTGCCATCAGAGTGTCGACAGGGAGGACAGATACGCAGTATTTT. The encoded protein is CAIRVSTGRTDTQYF.

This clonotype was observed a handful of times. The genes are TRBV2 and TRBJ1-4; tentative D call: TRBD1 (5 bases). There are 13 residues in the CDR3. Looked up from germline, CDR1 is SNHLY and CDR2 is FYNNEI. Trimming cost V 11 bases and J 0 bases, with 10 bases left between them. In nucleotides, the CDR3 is TGTGCCGGACAACGCTCAACTAATGAAAAACTGTTTTTT. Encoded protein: CAGQRSTNEKLFF.

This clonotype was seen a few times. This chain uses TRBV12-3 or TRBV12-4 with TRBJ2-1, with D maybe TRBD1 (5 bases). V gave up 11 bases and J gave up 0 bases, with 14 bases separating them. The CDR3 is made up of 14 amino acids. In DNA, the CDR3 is TGTGCCTCAGGGATCCCGAGCTCCTACAATGAGCAGTTCTTC. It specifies CASGIPSSYNEQFF.

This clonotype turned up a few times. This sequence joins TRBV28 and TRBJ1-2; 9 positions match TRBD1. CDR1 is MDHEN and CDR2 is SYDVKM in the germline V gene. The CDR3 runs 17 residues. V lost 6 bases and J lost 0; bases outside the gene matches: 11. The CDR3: CASRRISDRGSNYGYTF. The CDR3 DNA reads TGTGCCAGCAGACGAATCTCGGACAGGGGATCTAACTATGGCTACACCTTC.

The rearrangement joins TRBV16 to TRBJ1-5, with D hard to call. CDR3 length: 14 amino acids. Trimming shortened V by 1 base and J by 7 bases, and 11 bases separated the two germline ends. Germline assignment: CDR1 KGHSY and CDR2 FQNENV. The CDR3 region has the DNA TGTGCCAGCAGCCAATTTTCCCAGGACCAGCCCCAGCATTTT. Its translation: CASSQFSQDQPQHF.

The CDR3 loop is CASRGAGGGAQFF. CDR3 nucleotide sequence: TGTGCCAGTCGGGGGGCGGGAGGAGGTGCGCAGTTCTTC. This chain uses TRBV11-2 with TRBJ2-1; 8 nucleotides match TRBD2. Looked up from germline, CDR1 is SGHAT and CDR2 is FQNNGV. V trimming: 9 bases; J trimming: 12 bases; junction bases outside the gene matches: 13. The CDR3 sequence is 13 residues long.

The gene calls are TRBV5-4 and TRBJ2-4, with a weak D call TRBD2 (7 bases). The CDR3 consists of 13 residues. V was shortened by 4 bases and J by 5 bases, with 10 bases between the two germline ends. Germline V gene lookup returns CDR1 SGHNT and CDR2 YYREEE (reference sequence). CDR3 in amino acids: CASSRGAENIQYF. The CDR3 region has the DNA TGTGCCAGCAGCCGGGGGGCAGAAAACATTCAGTACTTC.

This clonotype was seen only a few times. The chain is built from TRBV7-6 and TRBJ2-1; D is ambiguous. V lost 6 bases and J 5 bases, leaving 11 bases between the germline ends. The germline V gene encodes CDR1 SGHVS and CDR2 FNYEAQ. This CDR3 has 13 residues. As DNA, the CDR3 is TGTGCCAGCAGTCACGACCTTAACAATGAGCAGTTCTTC. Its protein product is CASSHDLNNEQFF.

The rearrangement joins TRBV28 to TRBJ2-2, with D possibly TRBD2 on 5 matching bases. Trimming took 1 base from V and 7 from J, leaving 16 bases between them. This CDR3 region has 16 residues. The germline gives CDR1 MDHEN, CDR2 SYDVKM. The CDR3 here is CASSLYGGSVYGELFF. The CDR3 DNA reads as TGTGCCAGCAGTTTATACGGCGGTAGCGTATACGGGGAGCTGTTTTTT.

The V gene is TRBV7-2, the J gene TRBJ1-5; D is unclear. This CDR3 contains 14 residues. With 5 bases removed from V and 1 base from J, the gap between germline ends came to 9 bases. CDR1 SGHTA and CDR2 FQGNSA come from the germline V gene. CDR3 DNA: TGTGCCAGCAGCCGTCAGTCGAGCAATCAGCCCCAGCATTTT. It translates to CASSRQSSNQPQHF.

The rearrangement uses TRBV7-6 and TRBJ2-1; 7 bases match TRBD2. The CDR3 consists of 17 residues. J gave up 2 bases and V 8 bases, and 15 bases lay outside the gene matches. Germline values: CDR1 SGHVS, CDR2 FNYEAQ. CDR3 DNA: TGTGCCAGCGCTCTTGCCCGTGAGAGCGGGGCCTACAATGAGCAGTTCTTC. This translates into CASALARESGAYNEQFF.

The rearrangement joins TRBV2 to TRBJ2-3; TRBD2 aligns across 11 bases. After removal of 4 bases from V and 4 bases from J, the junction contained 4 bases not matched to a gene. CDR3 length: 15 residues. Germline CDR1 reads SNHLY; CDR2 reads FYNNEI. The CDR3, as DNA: TGTGCCAGCAGTGTAGCGGGAGGGGGGCCAGATACGCAGTATTTT. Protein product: CASSVAGGGPDTQYF.

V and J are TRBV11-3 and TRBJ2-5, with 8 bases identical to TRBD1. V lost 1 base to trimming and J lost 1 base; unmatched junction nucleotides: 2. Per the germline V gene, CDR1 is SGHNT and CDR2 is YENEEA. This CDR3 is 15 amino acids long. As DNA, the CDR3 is TGTGCCAGCAGCTTAGCAGACAGGGGCCAAGAGACCCAGTACTTC. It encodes CASSLADRGQETQYF.

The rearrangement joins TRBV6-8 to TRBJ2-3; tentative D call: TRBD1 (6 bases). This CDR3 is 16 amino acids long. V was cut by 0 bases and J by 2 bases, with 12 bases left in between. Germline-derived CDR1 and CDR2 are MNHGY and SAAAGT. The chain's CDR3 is CASSYSQGWITDTQYF. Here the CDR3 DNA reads TGTGCCAGCAGTTACTCCCAGGGGTGGATCACAGATACGCAGTATTTT.

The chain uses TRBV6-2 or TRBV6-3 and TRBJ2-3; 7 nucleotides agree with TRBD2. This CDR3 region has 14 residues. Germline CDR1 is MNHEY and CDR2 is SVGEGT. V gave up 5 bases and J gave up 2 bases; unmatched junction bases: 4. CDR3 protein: CASSTGLTTDTQYF. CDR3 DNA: TGTGCCAGCAGTACGGGACTAACCACAGATACGCAGTATTTT.

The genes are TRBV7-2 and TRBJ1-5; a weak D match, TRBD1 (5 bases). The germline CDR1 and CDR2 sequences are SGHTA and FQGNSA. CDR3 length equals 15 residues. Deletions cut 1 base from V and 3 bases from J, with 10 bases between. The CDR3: CASSLVAGINQPQHF. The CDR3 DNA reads TGTGCCAGCAGCTTAGTAGCAGGGATCAATCAGCCCCAGCATTTT.

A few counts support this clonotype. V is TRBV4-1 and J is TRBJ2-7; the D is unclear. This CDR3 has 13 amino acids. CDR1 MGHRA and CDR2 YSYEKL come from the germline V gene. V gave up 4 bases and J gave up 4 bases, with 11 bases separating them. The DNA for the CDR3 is TGCGCCAGCAGCCTACAAAAGGGATACGAGCAGTACGTC. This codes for CASSLQKGYEQYV.

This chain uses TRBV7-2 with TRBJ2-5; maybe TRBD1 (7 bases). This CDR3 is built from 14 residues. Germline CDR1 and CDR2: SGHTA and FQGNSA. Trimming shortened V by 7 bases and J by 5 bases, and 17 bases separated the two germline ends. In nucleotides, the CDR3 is TGTGCCAGCACCTCTCCAGGGGGGTGGGAGACCCAGTACTTC. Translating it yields CASTSPGGWETQYF.

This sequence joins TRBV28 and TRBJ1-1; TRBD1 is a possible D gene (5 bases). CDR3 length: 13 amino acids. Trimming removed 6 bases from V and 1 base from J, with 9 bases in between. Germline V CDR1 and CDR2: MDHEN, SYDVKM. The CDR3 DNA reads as TGTGCCAGCAGACCAACAGGGAACACTGAAGCTTTCTTT. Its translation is CASRPTGNTEAFF.

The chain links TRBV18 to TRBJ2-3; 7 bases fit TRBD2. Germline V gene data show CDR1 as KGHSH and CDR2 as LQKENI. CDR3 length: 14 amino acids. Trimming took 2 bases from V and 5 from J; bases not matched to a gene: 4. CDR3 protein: CASSPLTSQDTQYF. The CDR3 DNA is TGTGCCAGCTCACCATTGACTAGCCAAGATACGCAGTATTTT.

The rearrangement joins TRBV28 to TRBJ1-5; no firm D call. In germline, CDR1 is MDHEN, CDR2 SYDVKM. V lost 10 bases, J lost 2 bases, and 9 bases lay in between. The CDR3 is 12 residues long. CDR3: CATTLGNQPQHF. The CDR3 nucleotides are TGTGCCACCACCCTGGGCAATCAGCCCCAGCATTTT.